A few counts support the clone carrying this T cell receptor beta chain. No antigen is known for it. RNA transcripts served as the template for amplifying TCR beta CDR3 regions. First-round RT-PCR targeting the TCR CDR3 was performed with the HTBI primer set. TCRdb re-derived calls from the multiplex PCR reads in MiXCR, one entry per CDR3 protein. Of 490,000 or so distinct CDR3 sequences listed, 35% to 50% are singletons. The data originate from a study of T cells in Graves' hyperthyroidism and ophthalmopathy. Overall study findings and caveats: Stable hyperthyroidism and ophthalmopathy were separated using 13 V-J signatures.

The CDR3 runs to 14 residues. Germline V gene data show CDR1 as SEHNR and CDR2 as FQNEAQ (reference sequence). V lost 2 bases, J lost 1 base, and 5 bases lay in between. Input material: peripheral blood or thyroid tissue (not recorded which). The source is an adult woman with Graves' disease, either hyperthyroidism or ophthalmopathy (not recorded which). The rearrangement joins TRBV7-9 to TRBJ2-2; no firm D call. The CDR3 sequence is CASSLKGNTGELFF. CDR3 bases: TGTGCCAGCAGCTTAAAGGGGAACACCGGGGAGCTGTTTTTT.